The rows below give T cell receptor beta chains drawn from one sample of a study of cytomegalovirus exposure and HLA in healthy donors. Assay: immunoSEQ multiplex PCR; the TCRdb copy retains only in-frame clones and omits some. The sample has some 180,000 clones, around 80% seen once; the top ten hold 1.5% to 2%. The sequencing input was PBMCs. The receptor set was obtained from a man aged 25 to 40 in good health and CMV-seronegative. CDR3s include the opening cysteine and the closing phenylalanine or tryptophan. The D gene is left open where the match is weak. The listing skips clone size in some rows; elsewhere it reads once, few, many or a size class.

DNA: TGCAGCGCCGCGACTAGCGGAGGGTCCGGGGAGCTGTTTTTT; CDR3: CSAATSGGSGELFF; D: TRBD2; size: .; V: TRBV29-1; J: TRBJ2-2
DNA: TGTGCCAGCAGTCCTACAGGGAGCACCGGGGAGCTGTTTTTT; CDR3: CASSPTGSTGELFF; D: .; size: .; V: TRBV6-4; J: TRBJ2-2
DNA: TGTGCCAGCAGCTTTACTAATGAGCAGTTCTTC; CDR3: CASSFTNEQFF; D: .; size: .; V: TRBV7-9; J: TRBJ2-1
DNA: TGTGCCAGCAGCCAGGCTAGCGAGAACTACGAGCAGTACTTC; CDR3: CASSQASENYEQYF; D: .; size: .; V: TRBV4-2; J: TRBJ2-7
DNA: TGTGCCAGCAGCCAAGATCTTACTAGCGGGAGGGGGGACGAGCAGTACTTC; CDR3: CASSQDLTSGRGDEQYF; D: TRBD2; size: .; V: TRBV4-2; J: TRBJ2-7
DNA: TGTGCCAGCAGCTTAGGAGGTTCCCTGTACAATGAGCAGTTCTTC; CDR3: CASSLGGSLYNEQFF; D: .; size: .; V: TRBV11-3; J: TRBJ2-1
DNA: TGTGCCACCACAGGGTTCAAAAACATTCAGTACTTC; CDR3: CATTGFKNIQYF; D: .; size: .; V: TRBV2; J: TRBJ2-4
DNA: TGTGCCAGCAGCGGGGGTTACGGAGGAGCTAGCGGCTCCTACAATGAGCAGTTCTTC; CDR3: CASSGGYGGASGSYNEQFF; D: TRBD2; size: .; V: TRBV9; J: TRBJ2-1
DNA: TGTGCCTGGAACTTACGAGCCTCCTACGAGCAGTACTTC; CDR3: CAWNLRASYEQYF; D: .; size: .; V: TRBV30; J: TRBJ2-7
DNA: TGTGCCAGCAGCTTGGCCCAATCCTACGAGCAGTACTTC; CDR3: CASSLAQSYEQYF; D: .; size: .; V: TRBV7-9; J: TRBJ2-7
DNA: TGTGCCAGCAGCCGGAAACAGGGAGGGGCCTACAATGAGCAGTTCTTC; CDR3: CASSRKQGGAYNEQFF; D: .; size: few; V: TRBV5-4; J: TRBJ2-1
DNA: TGTGCCAGCTCACCCAAGACAGGGCTGAATGAGCAGTTCTTC; CDR3: CASSPKTGLNEQFF; D: TRBD1; size: .; V: TRBV18; J: TRBJ2-1
DNA: TGTGCCAGCAGCCCAAGATCGGGAGTATCCGGGGCCAACGTCCTGACTTTC; CDR3: CASSPRSGVSGANVLTF; D: .; size: few; V: TRBV14; J: TRBJ2-6
DNA: TGTGCCAGCAGCTTGTTTGGGACTAGCGGGATGTCCTACAATGAGCAGTTCTTC; CDR3: CASSLFGTSGMSYNEQFF; D: TRBD2; size: .; V: TRBV5-4; J: TRBJ2-1
DNA: TGCGCACCCCAGGGGGCAAACTACGAGCAGTACTTC; CDR3: CAPQGANYEQYF; D: TRBD1; size: .; V: TRBV5-1; J: TRBJ2-7
DNA: TGTGCCAGCAGCTTGTCACTTGCAACTAATGAAAAACTGTTTTTT; CDR3: CASSLSLATNEKLFF; D: .; size: .; V: TRBV5-5; J: TRBJ1-4
DNA: TGTGCCATCGGGAGAAAGACTGGATCCTATAATTCACCCCTCCACTTT; CDR3: CAIGRKTGSYNSPLHF; D: .; size: few; V: TRBV5-8; J: TRBJ1-6